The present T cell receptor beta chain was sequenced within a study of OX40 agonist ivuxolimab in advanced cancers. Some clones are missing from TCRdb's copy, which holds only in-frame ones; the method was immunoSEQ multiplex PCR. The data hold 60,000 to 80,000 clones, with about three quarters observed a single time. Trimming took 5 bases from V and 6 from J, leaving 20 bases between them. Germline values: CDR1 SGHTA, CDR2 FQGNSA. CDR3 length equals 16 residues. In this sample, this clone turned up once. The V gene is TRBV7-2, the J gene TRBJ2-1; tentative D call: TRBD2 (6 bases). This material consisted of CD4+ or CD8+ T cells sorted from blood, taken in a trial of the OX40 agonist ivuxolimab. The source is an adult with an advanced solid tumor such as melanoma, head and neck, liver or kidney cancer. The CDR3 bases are TGTGCCAGCAGCCGCTCTTTTGGACTGGGGGGCAATGAGCAGTTCTTC. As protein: CASSRSFGLGGNEQFF.